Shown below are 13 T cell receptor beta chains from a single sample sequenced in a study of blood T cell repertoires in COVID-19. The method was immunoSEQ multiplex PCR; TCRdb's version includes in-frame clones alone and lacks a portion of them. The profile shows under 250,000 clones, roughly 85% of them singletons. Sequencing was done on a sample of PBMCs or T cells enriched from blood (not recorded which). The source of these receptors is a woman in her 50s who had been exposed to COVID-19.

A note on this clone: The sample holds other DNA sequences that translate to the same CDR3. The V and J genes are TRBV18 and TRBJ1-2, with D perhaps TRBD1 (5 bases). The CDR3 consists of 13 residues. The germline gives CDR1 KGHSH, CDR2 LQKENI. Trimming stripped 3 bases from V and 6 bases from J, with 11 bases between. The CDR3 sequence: CASSPRQGDGYTF. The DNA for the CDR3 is TGTGCCAGCTCACCTAGGCAGGGCGATGGCTACACCTTC.

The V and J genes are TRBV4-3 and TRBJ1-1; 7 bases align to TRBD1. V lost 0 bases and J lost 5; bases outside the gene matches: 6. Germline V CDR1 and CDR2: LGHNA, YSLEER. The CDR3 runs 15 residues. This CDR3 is CASSQEKRGQTEAFF. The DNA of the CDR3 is TGCGCCAGCAGCCAAGAAAAAAGGGGGCAAACTGAAGCTTTCTTT.

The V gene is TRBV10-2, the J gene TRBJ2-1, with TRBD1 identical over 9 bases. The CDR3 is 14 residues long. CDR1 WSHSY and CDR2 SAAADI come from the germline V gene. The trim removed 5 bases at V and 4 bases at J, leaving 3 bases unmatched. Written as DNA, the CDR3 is TGCGCCAGCAGTTCCGGGACAGGGTACAATGAGCAGTTCTTC. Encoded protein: CASSSGTGYNEQFF.

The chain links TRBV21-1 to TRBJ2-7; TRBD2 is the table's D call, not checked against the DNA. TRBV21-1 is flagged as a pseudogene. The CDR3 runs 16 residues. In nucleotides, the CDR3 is TGTGCCAGCAGCAAAGCGGTCACCGGGAGGCTATACGAGCAGTACTTC. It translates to CASSKAVTGRLYEQYF.

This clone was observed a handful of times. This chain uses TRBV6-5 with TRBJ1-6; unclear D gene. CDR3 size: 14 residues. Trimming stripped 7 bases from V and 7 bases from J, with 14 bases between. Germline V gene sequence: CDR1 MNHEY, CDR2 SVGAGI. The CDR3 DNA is TGTGCCAGCACGTTGAGATCTCTGAATTCACCCCTCCACTTT. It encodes CASTLRSLNSPLHF.

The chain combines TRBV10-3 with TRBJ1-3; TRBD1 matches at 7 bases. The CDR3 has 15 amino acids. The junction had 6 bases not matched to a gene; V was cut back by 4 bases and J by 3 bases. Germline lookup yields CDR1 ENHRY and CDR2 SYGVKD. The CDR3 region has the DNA TGTGCCATCAGTGCCCCGGACAGGTTTGGAAACACCATATATTTT. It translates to CAISAPDRFGNTIYF.

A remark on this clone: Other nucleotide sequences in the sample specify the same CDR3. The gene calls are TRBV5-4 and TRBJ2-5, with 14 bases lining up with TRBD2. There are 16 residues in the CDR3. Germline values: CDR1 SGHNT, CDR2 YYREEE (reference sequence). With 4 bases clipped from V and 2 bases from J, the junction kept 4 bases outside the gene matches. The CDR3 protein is CASSPGLAGGQETQYF. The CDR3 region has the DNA TGTGCCAGCAGCCCAGGACTAGCGGGGGGACAAGAGACCCAGTACTTC.

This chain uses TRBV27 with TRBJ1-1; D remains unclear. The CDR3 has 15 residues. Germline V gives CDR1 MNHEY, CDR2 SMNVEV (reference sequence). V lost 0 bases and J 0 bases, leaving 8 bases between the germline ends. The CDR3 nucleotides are TGTGCCAGCAGTTTATCGGGCAGAGTGAACACTGAAGCTTTCTTT. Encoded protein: CASSLSGRVNTEAFF.

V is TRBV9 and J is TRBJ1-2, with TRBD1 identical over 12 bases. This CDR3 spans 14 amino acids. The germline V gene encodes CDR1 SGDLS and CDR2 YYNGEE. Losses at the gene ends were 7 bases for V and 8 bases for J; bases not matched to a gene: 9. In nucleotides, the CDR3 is TGTGCCAGCGAACCGGGACAGGGGGCGCGAGGCTACACCTTC. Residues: CASEPGQGARGYTF.

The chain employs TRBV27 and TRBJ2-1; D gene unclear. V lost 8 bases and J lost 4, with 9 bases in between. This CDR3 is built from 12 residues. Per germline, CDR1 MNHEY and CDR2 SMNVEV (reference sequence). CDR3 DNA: TGTGCCAGCGGAGCGACTTACAATGAGCAGTTCTTC. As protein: CASGATYNEQFF.

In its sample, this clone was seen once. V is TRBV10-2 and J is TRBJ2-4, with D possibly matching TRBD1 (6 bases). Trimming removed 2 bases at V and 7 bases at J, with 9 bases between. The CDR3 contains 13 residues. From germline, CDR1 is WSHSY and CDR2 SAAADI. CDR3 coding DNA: TGCGCCAGCAGTGAGCCCACAGGGAACATTCAGTACTTC. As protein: CASSEPTGNIQYF.

The DNA of the CDR3 is TGTGCCAGCTCTCCGGGACTCTATGGCTACACCTTC. This translates into CASSPGLYGYTF. J is TRBJ1-2 and V is TRBV18, with a tentative D call TRBD1 (5 bases). Trimming left V 6 bases short and J 4 bases short, with 9 bases between. CDR3 length: 12 residues. Looked up from germline, CDR1 is KGHSH and CDR2 is LQKENI.

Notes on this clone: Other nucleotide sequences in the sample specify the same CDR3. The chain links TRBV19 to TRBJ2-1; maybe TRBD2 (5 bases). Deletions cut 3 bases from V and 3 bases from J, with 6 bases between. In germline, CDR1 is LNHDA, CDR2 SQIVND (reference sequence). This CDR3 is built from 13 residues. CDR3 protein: CASSIGNYNEQFF. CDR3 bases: TGTGCCAGTAGTATCGGGAACTACAATGAGCAGTTCTTC.